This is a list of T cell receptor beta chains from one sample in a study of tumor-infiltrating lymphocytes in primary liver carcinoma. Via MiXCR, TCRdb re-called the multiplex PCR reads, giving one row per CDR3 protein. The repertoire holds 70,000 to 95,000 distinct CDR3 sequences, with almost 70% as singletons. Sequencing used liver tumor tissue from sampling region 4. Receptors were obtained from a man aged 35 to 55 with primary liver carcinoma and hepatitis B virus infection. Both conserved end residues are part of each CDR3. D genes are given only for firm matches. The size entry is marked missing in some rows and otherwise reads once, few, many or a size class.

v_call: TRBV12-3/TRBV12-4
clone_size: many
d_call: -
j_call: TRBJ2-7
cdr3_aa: CASSLIGREQYF
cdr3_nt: TGTGCCAGCAGTTTAATCGGCCGAGAGCAGTACTTC

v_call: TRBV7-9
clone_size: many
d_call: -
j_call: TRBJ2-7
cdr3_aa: CASSLVDKEQYF
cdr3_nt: TGTGCCAGCAGCTTAGTTGACAAGGAGCAGTACTTC

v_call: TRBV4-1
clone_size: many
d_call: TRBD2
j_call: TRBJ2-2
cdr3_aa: CASSQGGGLAGWITGELFF
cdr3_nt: TGCGCCAGCAGCCAAGGGGGGGGACTAGCGGGATGGATCACCGGGGAGCTGTTTTTT

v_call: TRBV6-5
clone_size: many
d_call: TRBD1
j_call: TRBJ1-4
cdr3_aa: CASRETGTGAGGEKLFF
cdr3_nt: TGTGCCAGCAGAGAGACCGGGACAGGGGCTGGTGGGGAAAAACTGTTTTTT

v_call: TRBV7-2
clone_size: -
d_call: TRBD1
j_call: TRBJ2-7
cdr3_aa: CASTRQGAYEQYF
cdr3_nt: TGTGCCAGCACAAGGCAGGGGGCCTACGAGCAGTACTTC

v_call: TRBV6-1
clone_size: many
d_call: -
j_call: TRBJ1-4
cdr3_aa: CASSEDGGSNEKLFF
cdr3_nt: TGTGCCAGCAGTGAAGATGGGGGTTCAAATGAAAAACTGTTTTTT

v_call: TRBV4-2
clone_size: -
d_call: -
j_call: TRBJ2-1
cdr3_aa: CVSSQDPVGVEDEQFF
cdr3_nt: TGTGTCAGCAGCCAAGACCCCGTTGGTGTAGAGGATGAGCAGTTCTTC

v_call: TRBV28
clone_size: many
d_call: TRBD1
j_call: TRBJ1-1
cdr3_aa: CASLSGQDNTEAFF
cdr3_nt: TGTGCCAGTCTCTCTGGACAGGATAACACTGAAGCTTTCTTT

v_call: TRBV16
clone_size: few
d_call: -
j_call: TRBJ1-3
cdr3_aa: CASSHPAGNTIYF
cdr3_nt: TGTGCCAGCAGCCATCCGGCTGGAAACACCATATATTTT

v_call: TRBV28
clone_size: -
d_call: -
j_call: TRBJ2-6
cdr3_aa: CASSSRGHGRANVLTF
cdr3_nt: TGTGCCAGCAGTTCACGGGGACACGGTAGGGCCAACGTCCTGACTTTC

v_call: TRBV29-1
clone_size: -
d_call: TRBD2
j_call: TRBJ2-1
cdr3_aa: CSVLITGGPNERFF
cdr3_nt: TGCAGCGTCCTCATAACGGGAGGGCCAAATGAGCGGTTCTTC

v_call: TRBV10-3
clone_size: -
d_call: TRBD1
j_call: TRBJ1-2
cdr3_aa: CTISIGQGNYGYAF
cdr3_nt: TGTACCATCAGTATCGGACAGGGGAATTATGGCTACGCCTTC

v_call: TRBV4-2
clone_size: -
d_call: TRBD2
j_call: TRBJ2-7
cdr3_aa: CATTGLGEFKSYEQYF
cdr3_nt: TGTGCCACTACTGGACTAGGGGAGTTTAAGTCCTACGAGCAGTACTTC

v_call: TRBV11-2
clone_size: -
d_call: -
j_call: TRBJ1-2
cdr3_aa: CASREWDTTYGYTF
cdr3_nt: TGTGCCAGCAGAGAGTGGGACACCACCTACGGCTACACGTTC

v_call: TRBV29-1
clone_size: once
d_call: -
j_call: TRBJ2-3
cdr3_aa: CSVPGTPSSTDMQYF
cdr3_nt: TGCAGTGTTCCCGGGACTCCTTCTAGCACAGATATGCAGTATTTT

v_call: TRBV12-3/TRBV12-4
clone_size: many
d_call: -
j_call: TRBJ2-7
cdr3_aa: CASSLAAGEQYF
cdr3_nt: TGTGCCAGCAGTTTAGCCGCGGGCGAGCAGTACTTC